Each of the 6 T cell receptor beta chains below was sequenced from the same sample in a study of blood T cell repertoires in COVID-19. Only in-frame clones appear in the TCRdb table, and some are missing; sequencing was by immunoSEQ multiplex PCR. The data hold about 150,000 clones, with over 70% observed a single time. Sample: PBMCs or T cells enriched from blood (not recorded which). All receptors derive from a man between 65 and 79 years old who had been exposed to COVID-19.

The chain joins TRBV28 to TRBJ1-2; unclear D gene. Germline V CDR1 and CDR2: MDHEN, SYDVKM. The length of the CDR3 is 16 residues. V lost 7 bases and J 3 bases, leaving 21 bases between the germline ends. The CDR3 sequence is CASTSNSNDIYYGYTF. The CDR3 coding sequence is TGTGCCAGCACTTCCAATTCCAACGACATCTACTATGGCTACACCTTC.

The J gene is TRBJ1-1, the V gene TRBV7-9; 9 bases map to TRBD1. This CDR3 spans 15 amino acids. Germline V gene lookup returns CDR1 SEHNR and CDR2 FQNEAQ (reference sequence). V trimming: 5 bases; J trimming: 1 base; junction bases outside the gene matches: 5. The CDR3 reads CASSAGQGWNTEAFF. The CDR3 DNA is TGTGCCAGCAGCGCCGGACAGGGGTGGAACACTGAAGCTTTCTTT.

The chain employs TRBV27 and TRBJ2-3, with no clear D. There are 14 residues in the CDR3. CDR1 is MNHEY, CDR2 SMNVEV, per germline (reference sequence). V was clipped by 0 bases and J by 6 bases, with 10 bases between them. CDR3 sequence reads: CASSLSIIGDTQYF. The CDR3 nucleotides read TGTGCCAGCAGTTTATCGATTATCGGTGATACGCAGTATTTT.

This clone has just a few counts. CDR3 in DNA: TGTGCCAGCAGTGACCCGGGGGGGGGCCGGGACACAGATACGCAGTATTTT. It translates to CASSDPGGGRDTDTQYF. The chain employs TRBV25-1 and TRBJ2-3; 8 bases map to TRBD2. In germline, CDR1 is MGHDK, CDR2 SYGVNS. Unmatched junction bases numbered 10, after V lost 3 bases and J lost 2 bases. The CDR3 is 17 amino acids. The whole variable domain, remainder taken from reference TRBV25-1 and TRBJ2-3, is EADIYQTPRYLVIGTGKKITLECSQTMGHDKMYWYQQDPGMELHLIHYSYGVNSTEKGDLSSESTVSRIRTEHFPLTLESARPSHTSQYLCASSDPGGGRDTDTQYFGPGTRLTVL.

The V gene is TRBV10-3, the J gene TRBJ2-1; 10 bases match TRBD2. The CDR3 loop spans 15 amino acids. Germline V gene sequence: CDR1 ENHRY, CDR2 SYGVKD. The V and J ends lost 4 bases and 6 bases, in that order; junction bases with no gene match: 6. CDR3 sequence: CAISGTSGTINEQFF. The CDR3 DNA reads TGTGCCATCAGTGGGACTAGCGGCACGATCAATGAGCAGTTCTTC.

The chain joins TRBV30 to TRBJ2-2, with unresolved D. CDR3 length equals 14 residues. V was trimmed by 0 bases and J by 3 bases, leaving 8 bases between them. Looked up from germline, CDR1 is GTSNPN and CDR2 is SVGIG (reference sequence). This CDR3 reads CAWSVLLHTGELFF. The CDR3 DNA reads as TGTGCCTGGAGTGTACTCCTTCACACCGGGGAGCTGTTTTTT. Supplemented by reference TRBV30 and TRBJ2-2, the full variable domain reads SQTIHQWPATLVQPVGSPLSLECTVEGTSNPNLYWYRQAAGRGLQLLFYSVGIGQISSEVPQNLSASRPQDRQFILSSKKLLLSDSGFYLCAWSVLLHTGELFFGEGSRLTVL.